These 27 T cell receptor beta chains share one sample of origin, sequenced in a study of Graves' ophthalmopathy and Graves' hyperthyroidism. The authors amplified TCR beta CDR3 regions from RNA transcripts. An initial RT-PCR round employing HTBI primers preceded a second-round multiplex PCR. TCRdb recomputed calls from the multiplex PCR reads with MiXCR, one row per CDR3 protein. The sample carries about 660,000 distinct CDR3 sequences, 35% to 45% recorded once. Material for sequencing was peripheral blood. The origin of the receptors is an adult man with Graves' ophthalmopathy.

The rearrangement uses TRBV19 and TRBJ1-6; 9 positions match TRBD1. The length of the CDR3 is 14 residues. The germline CDR1 and CDR2 sequences are LNHDA and SQIVND (reference sequence). Losses at the gene ends were 6 bases for V and 14 bases for J; bases not matched to a gene: 11. This chain's CDR3 is CASSPDRGSLSLHF. CDR3 bases: TGTGCCAGTAGCCCGGACAGGGGATCTCTCTCCCTCCACTTT.

This clonotype was recorded many times. The chain employs TRBV10-3 and TRBJ2-2; perhaps TRBD1 as D (6 bases). The CDR3 loop spans 14 amino acids. V was clipped by 6 bases and J by 9 bases, with 17 bases between them. In germline, CDR1 is ENHRY, CDR2 SYGVKD. The CDR3 loop is CAISPNREVRELFF. Written as DNA, the CDR3 is TGTGCCATCAGCCCGAACAGGGAAGTTAGGGAGCTGTTTTTT.

This sequence joins TRBV29-1 and TRBJ1-4; D remains unclear. This CDR3 region has 13 residues. V shed 8 bases and J shed 7 bases, with 17 bases lying between them. From germline, CDR1 is SQVTM and CDR2 ANQGSEA. The CDR3 loop reads CSLDPGVSEKLFF. CDR3 DNA: TGCAGCTTAGATCCGGGTGTCAGTGAAAAACTGTTTTTT.

This clonotype was observed a handful of times. The rearrangement uses TRBV20-1 and TRBJ1-3; 10 bases map to TRBD1. V lost 1 base to trimming and J lost 4 bases; unmatched junction nucleotides: 7. Germline V CDR1 and CDR2: DFQATT, SNEGSKA (reference sequence). The CDR3 length is 16 residues. In DNA form, the CDR3 reads TGCAGTGCTAGAGTCCCTCCGGGACAGGGGGGAAACACCATATATTTT. Translation: CSARVPPGQGGNTIYF.

This clonotype has a handful of counts. The chain carries TRBV2 and TRBJ2-7, with 7 bases fitting TRBD1. V shed 6 bases and J 3 bases; nucleotides not matched to a gene: 11. This CDR3 is 15 amino acids long. The germline V gene encodes CDR1 SNHLY and CDR2 FYNNEI. Here the CDR3 reads CASSRTRGLIYEQYF. CDR3 in DNA: TGTGCCAGCAGCCGAACCAGGGGGTTAATCTACGAGCAGTACTTC.

The chain carries TRBV4-3 and TRBJ2-5; tentative D call: TRBD2 (5 bases). The V end was cut by 0 bases, the J end by 0 bases, with 8 bases between. The CDR3 extends over 15 amino acids. Germline loops: CDR1 LGHNA, CDR2 YSLEER. CDR3 in DNA: TGCGCCAGCAGCCAAGAAGCGAGGGACCAAGAGACCCAGTACTTC. It yields the protein CASSQEARDQETQYF.

The gene calls are TRBV19 and TRBJ1-1; TRBD1 matches 7 bases. This CDR3 has 16 amino acids. V was clipped by 1 base and J by 2 bases; unmatched bases: 7. Germline CDR1 is LNHDA and CDR2 is SQIVND (reference sequence). The CDR3 bases are TGTGCCAGTAGTATAGCTACCGGGACAGCTAACACTGAAGCTTTCTTT. It translates to CASSIATGTANTEAFF.

The chain combines TRBV11-2 with TRBJ2-3; D remains unclear. CDR1 and CDR2 from the germline V gene are SGHAT and FQNNGV. The CDR3 is made up of 14 amino acids. The V gene lost 4 bases and the J gene lost 7 bases, with 15 bases spanning the gap. The CDR3 DNA reads as TGTGCCAGCAGCTCGGCCCGAGGAAGGAATACGCAGTATTTT. Residues: CASSSARGRNTQYF.

In this sample, this clonotype turned up many times. The gene calls are TRBV15 and TRBJ2-3; D gene uncertain. Between the trimmed V and J ends, which lost 4 bases and 0 bases, there was a span of 8 bases. The CDR3 totals 14 residues. CDR1 is LNHNV, CDR2 YYDKDF, per germline (reference sequence). CDR3 residues: CATSIASSTDTQYF. The CDR3 DNA is TGTGCCACCAGCATCGCGTCTAGCACAGATACGCAGTATTTT.

This clonotype has just a few counts. At one of its ends the junction is not consistent with the germline gene, which may arise from a read error. The chain has TRBV3-1 and TRBJ1-2; 7 bases are a match to TRBD1. Germline V gives CDR1 LGHDT, CDR2 YNNKEL (reference sequence). CDR3 length: 14 amino acids. CDR3 nucleotide sequence: TGTGCCAGCACCCAAACTGGACAGGCTTATGGCTACACCTTC. Translation: CASTQTGQAYGYTF. The full variable domain, in which reference TRBV3-1 and TRBJ1-2 provide the parts outside the CDR3, is DTAVSQTPKYLVTQMGNDKSIKCEQNLGHDTMYWYKQDSKKFLKIMFSYNNKELIINETVPNRFSPKSPDKAHLNLHINSLELGDSAVYFCASTQTGQAYGYTFGSGTRLTVV.

This clonotype has ten or more counts. V is TRBV2 and J is TRBJ1-1; perhaps TRBD1 as D (5 bases). Per germline, CDR1 SNHLY and CDR2 FYNNEI. V lost 4 bases to trimming and J lost 6 bases, with 12 bases between them. This CDR3 contains 13 residues. CDR3 protein: CASSGGGVAEAFF. The DNA of the CDR3 is TGTGCCAGCAGTGGGGGAGGGGTCGCTGAAGCTTTCTTT.

This clonotype appeared many times. V is TRBV20-1 and J is TRBJ1-4; 7 nucleotides match TRBD1. The CDR3 loop spans 15 amino acids. V was clipped by 0 bases and J by 7 bases; unmatched bases: 8. The V gene's germline CDR1 is DFQATT and CDR2 SNEGSKA (reference sequence). The CDR3 coding sequence is TGCAGTGCTAGAGATCACAGGGGTACAGGTGAAAAACTGTTTTTT. Its protein product is CSARDHRGTGEKLFF.

This clonotype was counted once. The V and J genes are TRBV7-9 and TRBJ1-1, with D unclear. V dropped 3 bases and J dropped 0 bases, with 8 bases sitting between them. The CDR3 covers 14 residues. CDR1 is SEHNR, CDR2 FQNEAQ, per germline (reference sequence). This chain's CDR3 is CASSFAVMNTEAFF. The CDR3 nucleotides are TGTGCCAGCAGCTTCGCGGTTATGAACACTGAAGCTTTCTTT.

The gene calls are TRBV12-3 or TRBV12-4 and TRBJ2-6; the D is unclear. The CDR3 is made up of 14 amino acids. Deletions cut 6 bases from V and 4 bases from J, with 10 bases between. CDR3 loop: CASSVTQGANVLTF. The CDR3 DNA reads TGTGCCAGCAGCGTCACTCAGGGGGCCAACGTCCTGACTTTC.

At least ten counts were recorded for this clonotype. This chain connects TRBV19 to TRBJ2-6; D possibly corresponds to TRBD2 (5 bases). V was cut by 5 bases and J by 9 bases, with 14 bases left in between. The CDR3 loop spans 14 amino acids. CDR1 LNHDA and CDR2 SQIVND come from the germline V gene (reference sequence). CDR3 coding DNA: TGTGCCAGTAGTCCCGGAGGACGAGGCAACGTCCTGACTTTC. The encoded protein is CASSPGGRGNVLTF.

This clonotype was observed a handful of times. The rearrangement uses TRBV14 and TRBJ2-2; the match to TRBD2 covers 15 bases. CDR3 size: 19 residues. Trimming at V came to 8 bases and at J to 4 bases, leaving 14 bases not matched to a gene. Germline CDR1 is SGHDN and CDR2 is FVKESK. The CDR3 coding sequence is TGTGCCAGCCAACCCCGGACTAGCGGGAGGGCCCGTTTCACCGGGGAGCTGTTTTTT. Its protein is CASQPRTSGRARFTGELFF.

This clonotype was detected many times. The chain employs TRBV7-8 and TRBJ2-7; D ambiguous. The CDR3 spans 13 residues. The V gene's germline CDR1 is SGHVS and CDR2 FQNEAQ. V lost 1 base to trimming and J lost 5 bases, with 9 bases between them. The CDR3 spells CASSLDRRDEQYF. In nucleotides, the CDR3 is TGTGCCAGCAGCTTAGATCGTAGGGACGAGCAGTACTTC.

The chain carries TRBV29-1 and TRBJ2-5, with 8 bases aligning to TRBD1. The CDR3 extends over 12 amino acids. The germline CDR1 and CDR2 sequences are SQVTM and ANQGSEA. Trimming took 8 bases from V and 2 from J; bases not matched to a gene: 4. CDR3 bases: TGCAGCTTCGGGACAGGTCAAGAGACCCAGTACTTC. It is translated as CSFGTGQETQYF.

There are many counts of this clonotype. This chain connects TRBV12-3 or TRBV12-4 to TRBJ2-2, with 8 bases that match TRBD1. V shed 4 bases, J shed 3 bases, and the junction held 1 base outside the gene matches. CDR3 length: 14 residues. The CDR3 loop is CASSYRGDTGELFF. CDR3 nucleotides: TGTGCCAGCAGTTACAGGGGGGACACCGGGGAGCTGTTTTTT.

This clonotype was counted only a few times. This chain links TRBV5-1 with TRBJ2-7; no clear D gene. Germline CDR1 reads SGHRS; CDR2 reads YFSETQ. This CDR3 contains 11 residues. V was shortened by 4 bases and J by 4 bases, with 6 bases between the two germline ends. The CDR3 spells CASSKNYEQYF. CDR3 coding DNA: TGCGCCAGCAGCAAGAATTACGAGCAGTACTTC.

This clonotype was counted ten times or more. The J gene is TRBJ1-2, the V gene TRBV7-9, with TRBD1 identical over 7 bases. The CDR3 is 12 residues long. CDR1 is SEHNR, CDR2 FQNEAQ, per germline (reference sequence). With 4 bases clipped from V and 5 bases from J, the junction kept 1 base outside the gene matches. The CDR3 reads CASSSQGYGYTF. DNA of the CDR3: TGTGCCAGCAGCTCACAGGGGTATGGCTACACCTTC.

This clonotype occurred a few times. The V call is TRBV13, the J call TRBJ1-1; possible D gene TRBD1, 6 bases. V dropped 7 bases and J dropped 0 bases, with 18 bases sitting between them. From germline, CDR1 is PRHDT and CDR2 FYEKMQ (reference sequence). The CDR3 covers 16 residues. CDR3 sequence: CASTRDEGVMNTEAFF. The CDR3 DNA reads TGTGCCAGCACCCGGGACGAGGGGGTTATGAACACTGAAGCTTTCTTT.

As concerns this clonotype: The conserved phenylalanine or tryptophan is not found at the CDR3 terminus, so this likely reflects a read error. The limits of the CDR3 on the DNA are not certain, so only TCRdb's listed CDR3 is given. V is TRBV19 and J is TRBJ1-4. The germline CDR1 and CDR2 sequences are LNHDA and SQIVND (reference sequence). Ends included, the CDR3 has 8 residues. CDR3 loop: CASTNMGY.

The DNA for the CDR3 is TGTGCCAGCAGGCAGGGGCCCACGAACACCGGGGAGCTGTTTTTT. Its translation is CASRQGPTNTGELFF. This chain joins TRBV2 and TRBJ2-2, with a possible D match to TRBD1 (6 bases). The CDR3 contains 15 residues. V was pared by 6 bases and J by 0 bases, with 11 bases between. The germline gives CDR1 SNHLY, CDR2 FYNNEI.

On this clonotype: The junction differs from germline at one of its ends, possibly a read error. The chain carries TRBV25-1 and TRBJ1-2, with TRBD1 identical over 8 bases. This CDR3 has 15 amino acids. Germline V lookup: CDR1 MGHDK, CDR2 SYGVNS. CDR3 sequence reads: CASSQGTGRPYGYTF. The CDR3 bases are TGCGCCAGCAGCCAGGGGACAGGCCGTCCCTATGGCTACACCTTC.

V and J are TRBV10-3 and TRBJ2-1; 14 bases align to TRBD2. The V gene's germline CDR1 is ENHRY and CDR2 SYGVKD. CDR3 length equals 17 residues. V gave up 2 bases and J gave up 8 bases; unmatched junction bases: 8. Here the CDR3 reads CAISEPKTSGGGDEQFF. DNA for the CDR3: TGTGCCATCAGTGAGCCAAAGACTAGCGGGGGGGGAGATGAGCAGTTCTTC.

The genes are TRBV19 and TRBJ2-7; 7 bases map to TRBD1. Germline V lookup: CDR1 LNHDA, CDR2 SQIVND (reference sequence). V lost 4 bases, J lost 2 bases, and 5 bases stayed unmatched. The CDR3 runs 14 residues. Here the CDR3 DNA reads TGTGCCAGTAGTAAAGTGGGACAGCCCTACGAGCAGTACTTC. It specifies CASSKVGQPYEQYF.